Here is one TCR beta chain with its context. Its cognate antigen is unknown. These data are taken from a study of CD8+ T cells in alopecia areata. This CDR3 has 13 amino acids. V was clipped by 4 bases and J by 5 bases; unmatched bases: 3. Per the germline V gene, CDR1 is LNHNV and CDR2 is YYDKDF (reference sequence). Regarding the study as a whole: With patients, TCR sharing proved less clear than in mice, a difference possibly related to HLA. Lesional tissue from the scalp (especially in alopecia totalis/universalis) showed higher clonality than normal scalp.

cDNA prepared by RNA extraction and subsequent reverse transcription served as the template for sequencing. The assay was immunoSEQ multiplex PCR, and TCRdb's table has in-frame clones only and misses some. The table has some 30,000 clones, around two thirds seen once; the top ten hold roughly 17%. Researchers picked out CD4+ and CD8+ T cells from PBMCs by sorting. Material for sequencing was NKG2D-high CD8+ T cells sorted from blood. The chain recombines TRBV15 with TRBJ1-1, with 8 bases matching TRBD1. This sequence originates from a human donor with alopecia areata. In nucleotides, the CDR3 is TGTGCCACCAGCAAACAGGGGGGGACTGAAGCTTTCTTT. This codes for CATSKQGGTEAFF. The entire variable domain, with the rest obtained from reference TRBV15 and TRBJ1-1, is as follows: DAMVIQNPRYQVTQFGKPVTLSCSQTLNHNVMYWYQQKSSQAPKLLFHYYDKDFNNEADTPDNFQSRRPNTSFCFLDIRSPGLGDTAMYLCATSKQGGTEAFFGQGTRLTVV.